The source of this T cell receptor (beta chain) is a study of cytomegalovirus exposure and HLA in healthy donors. The study's findings and limits: Presence/absence analysis assumed near-uniform sequencing depth across donors.

Regarding this clone: Its antigen is undetermined.

The PCR contained 60 Vbeta and 13 Jbeta primers. Authors' analysis steps: It was a later analysis that counted approximately 81 million unique TCR beta chains, of which about 10 million were shared. Sequenced by immunoSEQ multiplex PCR; TCRdb stores in-frame clones only, minus some. That table furnishes V, J and clone size, whereas the DNA furnished D and trimming. The table shows under 150,000 clones, with 81% occurring only once. The TCR was taken from a woman aged 25-40 years in good health and CMV-seronegative. The sequencing input was PBMCs.

CDR3 DNA sequence: TGTGCCAGCAGTCGGTCCTCCGGGACAGGCGTATCGAGAGGCTACACCTTC. Its protein is CASSRSSGTGVSRGYTF. The chain uses TRBV2 and TRBJ1-2; 8 bases line up with TRBD1. J gave up 8 bases and V 5 bases, and 19 bases lay outside the gene matches. The CDR3 spans 17 residues. CDR1 is SNHLY, CDR2 FYNNEI, per germline.